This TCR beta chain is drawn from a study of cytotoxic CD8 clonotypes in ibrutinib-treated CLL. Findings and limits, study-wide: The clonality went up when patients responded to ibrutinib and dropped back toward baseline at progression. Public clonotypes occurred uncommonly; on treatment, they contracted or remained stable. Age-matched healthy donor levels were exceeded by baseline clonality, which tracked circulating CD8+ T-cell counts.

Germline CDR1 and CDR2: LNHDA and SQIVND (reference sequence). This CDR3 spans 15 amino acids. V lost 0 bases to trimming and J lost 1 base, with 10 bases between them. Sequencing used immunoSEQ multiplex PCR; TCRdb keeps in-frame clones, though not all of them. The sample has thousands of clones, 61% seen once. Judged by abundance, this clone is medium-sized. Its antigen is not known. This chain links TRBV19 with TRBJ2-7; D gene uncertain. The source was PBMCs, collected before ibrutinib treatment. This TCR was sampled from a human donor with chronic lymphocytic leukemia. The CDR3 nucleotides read TGTGCCAGTAGTATAGATTTCGTCTCATCCTACGAGCAGTACTTC. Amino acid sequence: CASSIDFVSSYEQYF.